These 8 T cell receptor beta chains were sequenced from one sample in a study of response to subunit inactivated influenza vaccine. A single record per CDR3 protein comes from TCRdb applying MiXCR to the RT-PCR reads. The table has hundreds of thousands of distinct CDR3 sequences, 11% to 15% seen once; the top ten hold 6% to 8%. Specimen: PBMCs from blood, collected 14 to 15 days before vaccination. Source of these receptors: a man between 50 and 59 years old who received an inactivated influenza vaccine.

Many counts were recorded for this clonotype. The V and J genes are TRBV4-3 and TRBJ2-2; TRBD1 aligns across 9 bases. This CDR3 has 15 amino acids. The J segment lost 3 bases and the V segment lost 4 bases, leaving 3 bases of the junction unmatched. Germline CDR1 is LGHNA and CDR2 is YSLEER. CDR3 region: CASSRGQGDTGELFF. The DNA of the CDR3 is TGCGCCAGCAGCCGGGGACAGGGAGACACCGGGGAGCTGTTTTTT.

V gene TRBV5-1 combines with J gene TRBJ2-7, with 8 bases that match TRBD1. The CDR3 is 14 amino acids. Germline CDR1 reads SGHRS; CDR2 reads YFSETQ. With 0 bases clipped from V and 7 bases from J, the junction kept 6 bases outside the gene matches. CDR3 residues: CASSLAQGAGEQYF. CDR3 bases: TGCGCCAGCAGCTTGGCTCAGGGGGCAGGAGAGCAGTACTTC.

The V gene is TRBV5-1, the J gene TRBJ2-7, with TRBD1 matching over 11 bases. Germline CDR1 and CDR2: SGHRS and YFSETQ. The CDR3 extends over 14 amino acids. With 7 bases clipped from V and 6 bases from J, the junction kept 9 bases outside the gene matches. CDR3 region: CASGQRTGGGEQYF. Here the CDR3 DNA reads TGCGCCAGCGGACAAAGGACAGGGGGCGGCGAGCAGTACTTC.

This clonotype was seen more than once but under ten times. The J gene is TRBJ2-1, the V gene TRBV5-1, with 8 positions matching TRBD2. Germline CDR1 is SGHRS and CDR2 is YFSETQ. The ends lost 6 bases at V and 2 bases at J; junction bases unmatched: 7. This CDR3 contains 15 residues. The CDR3, as DNA: TGCGCCAGCACCCTGGCGGGGGGAACCTACAATGAGCAGTTCTTC. Its protein product is CASTLAGGTYNEQFF.

The chain links TRBV12-3 or TRBV12-4 to TRBJ1-1; D might be TRBD1 (6 bases). The CDR3 spans 18 residues. Between the trimmed V and J ends, which lost 4 bases and 4 bases, there was a span of 25 bases. As DNA, the CDR3 is TGTGCCAGCAGTTCCGACCCGGCTTTTCGGGGGCGAGGCACTGAAGCTTTCTTT. Protein sequence: CASSSDPAFRGRGTEAFF.

This clonotype was seen a handful of times. J is TRBJ2-3 and V is TRBV28, with D maybe TRBD1 (5 bases). Trimming pared 6 bases from V and 0 bases from J, leaving 10 bases between. The CDR3 contains 14 residues. Germline CDR1 reads MDHEN; CDR2 reads SYDVKM. The CDR3 region has the DNA TGTGCCAGCAGAGGGCCAGGGAGCACAGATACGCAGTATTTT. Amino acid sequence: CASRGPGSTDTQYF.

This clonotype was found many times. The V gene is TRBV12-3 or TRBV12-4, the J gene TRBJ2-2, with D perhaps matching TRBD1 (6 bases). CDR3 length: 14 residues. V was clipped by 2 bases and J by 5 bases, with 9 bases between them. DNA of the CDR3: TGTGCCAGCAGTTTAACAGGGTATACCGGGGAGCTGTTTTTT. Amino acids: CASSLTGYTGELFF.

The chain recombines TRBV12-3 or TRBV12-4 with TRBJ2-5; 11 nucleotides line up with TRBD2. The CDR3 spans 14 residues. The V and J ends lost 8 bases and 5 bases, in that order; junction bases with no gene match: 7. The DNA of the CDR3 is TGTGCCAGCTTACTAGCGGGGGTCGAGGAGACCCAGTACTTC. It encodes CASLLAGVEETQYF.